There are many counts of the clone carrying this TCR beta chain. Its target is not known. Synthesis of cDNA was performed by 5'RACE using 10-nucleotide random UMIs. Using its own MiXCR run on the 5' RACE reads, TCRdb lists one record per CDR3 protein. This table has tens of thousands of distinct CDR3 sequences, less than 5.5% appearing once. The sample originates from a study of neurological immune-mediated disorders. Study outcomes and limitations: The multiple sclerosis repertoire cluster had no clinical or MRI correlate. In HTLV-1-associated myelopathy, TCR clonal expansion was greatest, and in multiple sclerosis it was least, below healthy controls.

2 million PBMCs stored at -80 C were the source of the unsorted libraries. This clonotype was obtained from a man between 18 and 35 years old with multiple sclerosis. Sequencing was performed on PBMCs.

CDR3 coding DNA: TGCGCCAGCAGCTTGGGGACTCGGGCCGATTATTCACCCCTCCACTTT. Its protein is CASSLGTRADYSPLHF. The V gene is TRBV5-1, the J gene TRBJ1-6, with D unclear. From germline, CDR1 is SGHRS and CDR2 YFSETQ. The length of the CDR3 is 16 residues. Trimming stripped 0 bases from V and 8 bases from J, with 15 bases between.